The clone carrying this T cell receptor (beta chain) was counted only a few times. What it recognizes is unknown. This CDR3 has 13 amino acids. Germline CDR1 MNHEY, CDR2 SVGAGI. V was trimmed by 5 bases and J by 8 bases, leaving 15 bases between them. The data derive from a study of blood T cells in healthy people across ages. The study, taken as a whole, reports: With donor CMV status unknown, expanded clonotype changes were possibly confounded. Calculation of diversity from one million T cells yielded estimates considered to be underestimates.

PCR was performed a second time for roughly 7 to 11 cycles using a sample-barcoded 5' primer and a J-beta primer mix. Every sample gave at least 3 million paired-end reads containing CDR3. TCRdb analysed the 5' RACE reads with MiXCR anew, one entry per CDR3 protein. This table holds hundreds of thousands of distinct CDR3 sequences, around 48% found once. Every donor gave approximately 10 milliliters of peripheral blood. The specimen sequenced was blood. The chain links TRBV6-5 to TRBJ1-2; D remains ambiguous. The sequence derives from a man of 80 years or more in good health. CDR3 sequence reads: CASSDGDPAGYTF. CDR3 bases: TGTGCCAGCAGTGACGGAGACCCCGCGGGCTACACCTTC.